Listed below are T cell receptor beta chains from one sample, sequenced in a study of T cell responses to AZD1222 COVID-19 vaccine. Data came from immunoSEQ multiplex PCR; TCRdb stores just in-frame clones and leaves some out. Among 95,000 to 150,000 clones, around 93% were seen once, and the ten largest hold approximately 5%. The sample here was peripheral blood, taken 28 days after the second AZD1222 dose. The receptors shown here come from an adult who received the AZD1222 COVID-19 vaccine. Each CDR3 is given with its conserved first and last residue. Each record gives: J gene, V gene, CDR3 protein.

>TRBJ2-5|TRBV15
CATSRGERGGETQYF
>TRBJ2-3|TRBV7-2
CASSLGTANTQYF
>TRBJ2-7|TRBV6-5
CASGLPPGYEQYF
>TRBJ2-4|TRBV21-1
CASSKVGATKNIQYF
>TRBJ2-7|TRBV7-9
CASSRDGLVSYEQYF
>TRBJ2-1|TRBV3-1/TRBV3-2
CASSQASAYNEQFF
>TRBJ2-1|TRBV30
CAWTGAYEQFF
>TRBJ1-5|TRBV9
CASSATGIAIQPQHF
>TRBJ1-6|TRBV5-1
CASSTGQSSYNSPLHF
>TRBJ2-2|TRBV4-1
CASSQDLGGDAGELFF
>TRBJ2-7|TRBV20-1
CSASNTGTGEQYF
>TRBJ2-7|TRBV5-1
CASSLGQGNEQYF
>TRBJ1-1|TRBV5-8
CASSLGGRNTEAFF
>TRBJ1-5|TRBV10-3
CAISADGPNQPQHF
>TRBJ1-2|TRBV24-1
CATSESWVNYGYTF
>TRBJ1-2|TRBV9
CASSVGQARYGYTF
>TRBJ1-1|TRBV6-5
CASSYARVDTEAFF
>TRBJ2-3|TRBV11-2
CASSPNVARSSTDTQYF
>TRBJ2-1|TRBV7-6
CASSPIAGGREEQFF
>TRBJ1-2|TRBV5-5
CASSLFGQTPGGYTF
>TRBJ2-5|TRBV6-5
CASRSDGDGLETQYF
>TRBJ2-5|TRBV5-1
CASSLSSGAQETQYF
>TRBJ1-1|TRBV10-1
CASRFTANTEAFF
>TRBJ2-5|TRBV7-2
CASSFGRTWGTQYF